The rows below give T cell receptor beta chains drawn from one sample of a study of blood T cell repertoires in COVID-19. TCRdb's table, derived via immunoSEQ multiplex PCR, lists solely in-frame clones and lacks some. The sample consists of about 140,000 clones, 75% to 90% of them appearing once. Input material: peripheral blood. The receptors were sampled from an elderly woman with acute or convalescent COVID-19. CDR3s include the opening cysteine and the closing phenylalanine or tryptophan. D genes are given only for firm matches. The size of a clone is reported for some rows only, either as once, few or many, or as a class for expanded clones.

CDR3 protein	CDR3 DNA	D gene	CDR3 length	clone size	V gene	J gene
CASQQGTSYEQYF	TGCGCCAGCCAACAGGGGACGAGCTACGAGCAGTACTTC	TRBD1	13	.	TRBV5-1	TRBJ2-7
CSASKGGLAGVDVNDEQFF	TGCAGTGCTAGTAAAGGGGGACTAGCGGGAGTAGATGTAAACGATGAGCAGTTCTTC	TRBD2	19	.	TRBV20-1	TRBJ2-1
CASSPRLAGGRGVGEQFF	TGCGCCAGCAGCCCGAGACTAGCGGGAGGGCGGGGGGTTGGTGAGCAGTTCTTC	TRBD2	18	once	TRBV5-1	TRBJ2-1
CASSSPRKETQYF	TGTGCCAGCAGCTCTCCCCGTAAAGAGACCCAGTACTTC	.	13	.	TRBV7-9	TRBJ2-5
CASSRSGTLVVYEQYF	TGTGCCAGCAGCCGTTCCGGGACACTCGTCGTTTACGAGCAGTACTTC	.	16	.	TRBV5-8	TRBJ2-7
CSECGGDEQYF	TGCAGCGAATGTGGGGGGGACGAGCAGTACTTC	TRBD2	11	once	TRBV29-1	TRBJ2-7
CASSRNGLAGANEQFF	TGTGCCAGCAGCCGAAACGGACTAGCGGGGGCCAATGAGCAGTTCTTC	TRBD2	16	.	TRBV11-2	TRBJ2-1
CASSSRRGNSPLHF	TGTGCCAGCAGCTCTCGGCGGGGGAATTCACCCCTCCACTTT	.	14	.	TRBV7-9	TRBJ1-6
CASSPPGLAIVAYEQYF	TGTGCCAGCAGTCCACCGGGACTAGCTATCGTTGCCTACGAGCAGTACTTC	TRBD2	17	.	TRBV28	TRBJ2-7
CASSLEGQGYYGYTF	TGCGCCAGCAGCTTGGAGGGACAGGGATATTATGGCTACACCTTC	TRBD1	15	.	TRBV5-1	TRBJ1-2
CASRLGLTNNYEQYF	TGTGCCAGCAGATTAGGACTAACCAACAACTACGAGCAGTACTTC	.	15	.	TRBV5-6	TRBJ2-7